Given below is one T cell receptor beta chain in context. The data are from a study of control samples from healthy donors and cancer patients. CDR1 is SGHNT, CDR2 YYREEE, per germline (reference sequence). This CDR3 has 15 amino acids. The ends lost 3 bases at V and 7 bases at J; junction bases unmatched: 10. Some clones are missing from TCRdb's copy, which holds only in-frame ones; the method was immunoSEQ multiplex PCR. In the table there are around 67,000 clones, more than 70% of which are singletons. Sequencing input: PBMCs. V is TRBV5-4 and J is TRBJ1-2, with TRBD1 matching over 9 bases. The origin of this receptor is a man aged 55 to 70 with colorectal cancer. As DNA, the CDR3 is TGTGCCAGCAGCTCCACAGGGGGCGCATTCGGTGGCTACACCTTC. Amino acids: CASSSTGGAFGGYTF.